The entry that follows covers one T cell receptor beta chain sequence. The data stem from a study of neoadjuvant anti-PD-1 for oral cavity cancer. Produced via immunoSEQ multiplex PCR; TCRdb's table is partial and in-frame only. The sample holds about 79,000 clones; 65% to 85% are singletons and the top ten take 3% to 3.5%. The ends were cut back, 4 bases at V and 0 bases at J, with 15 bases in the middle. The CDR3 runs to 16 residues. From germline, CDR1 is LNHDA and CDR2 SQIVND (reference sequence). The rearrangement joins TRBV19 to TRBJ1-2, with D unresolved. The sequence came from a person aged 35-79 years with oral cavity squamous cell carcinoma. The sequenced sample was PBMCs, obtained before nivolumab (anti-PD-1) treatment. This chain's CDR3 is CASSSGRYNPNYGYTF. In DNA form, the CDR3 reads TGTGCCAGTAGTAGTGGACGGTACAACCCTAACTATGGCTACACCTTC.